One sample yielded the 17 T cell receptor beta chains listed below, sequenced in a study of blood T cell repertoires in COVID-19. Repertoires were generated with immunoSEQ multiplex PCR, while TCRdb's copy carries only in-frame clones and drops some. The repertoire holds about 200,000 clones, with 80% to 90% as singletons. Material for sequencing was PBMCs or T cells enriched from blood (not recorded which). The receptor source for this set is a woman aged 40 to 50 with acute COVID-19.

The CDR3 is CASSQTGSQPQHF. CDR3 nucleotides: TGTGCCAGCAGTCAGACAGGGAGTCAGCCCCAGCATTTT. The chain uses TRBV28 and TRBJ1-5, with 7 bases identical to TRBD1. This CDR3 has 13 residues. Germline V gene data show CDR1 as MDHEN and CDR2 as SYDVKM. Losses at the gene ends were 5 bases for V and 6 bases for J; bases not matched to a gene: 4.

V and J are TRBV15 and TRBJ1-2; no definite D call. The CDR3 contains 13 residues. With 0 bases removed from V and 3 bases from J, the gap between germline ends came to 5 bases. The V gene's germline CDR1 is LNHNV and CDR2 YYDKDF (reference sequence). CDR3 region: CATSRDLDYGYTF. The CDR3 nucleotides are TGTGCCACCAGCAGAGATCTCGACTATGGCTACACCTTC.

V usage is TRBV2 and J usage is TRBJ2-4; TRBD2 agrees at 11 bases. The CDR3 has 15 residues. In germline, CDR1 is SNHLY, CDR2 FYNNEI. With V trimmed by 7 bases and J by 9 bases, 11 bases remained unmatched. CDR3 nucleotides: TGTGCCAGCACATACACTAGCGGGAGATGGAGCATTCAGTACTTC. Translating it yields CASTYTSGRWSIQYF.

V usage is TRBV19 and J usage is TRBJ2-1; 8 bases align to TRBD2. The CDR3 is made up of 16 amino acids. CDR1 and CDR2 (germline): LNHDA, SQIVND (reference sequence). Trimming cost V 5 bases and J 2 bases; bases outside gene matches: 8. CDR3 sequence (DNA): TGTGCCAGTAGTCCCCTTAGCGGGACGCCCTACAATGAGCAGTTCTTC. This sequence encodes CASSPLSGTPYNEQFF.

The gene calls are TRBV28 and TRBJ1-6, with 7 bases matching TRBD1. Germline V gives CDR1 MDHEN, CDR2 SYDVKM. The V gene end was trimmed by 5 bases and the J gene end by 6 bases; junction bases not matched to a gene: 7. CDR3 length: 15 residues. The CDR3, as DNA: TGTGCCAGCAGTCCATCACAGGGGACTAATTCACCCCTCCACTTT. Amino acid sequence: CASSPSQGTNSPLHF.

V is TRBV2 and J is TRBJ2-1; possible D gene TRBD2, 6 bases. The V gene's germline CDR1 is SNHLY and CDR2 FYNNEI. V shed 7 bases and J shed 6 bases, with 16 bases lying between them. The CDR3 contains 14 residues. In DNA form, the CDR3 reads TGTGCCAGCAAGGAACTAGCAAGGGGCAATGAGCAGTTCTTC. Encoded protein: CASKELARGNEQFF.

The V and J genes are TRBV5-8 and TRBJ1-1, with D tentatively TRBD1 (5 bases). Trimming removed 2 bases at V and 4 bases at J, with 15 bases between. This CDR3 region has 15 residues. Germline CDR1 SGHTS, CDR2 YDEGEE. The DNA for the CDR3 is TGTGCCAGCAGCTTCCGGGACTCCCCGGCCACTGAAGCTTTCTTT. This encodes CASSFRDSPATEAFF.

This chain uses TRBV28 with TRBJ2-1; TRBD1 agrees at 7 bases. There are 16 residues in the CDR3. V shed 5 bases, J shed 6 bases, and the junction held 13 bases outside the gene matches. Germline V gene sequence: CDR1 MDHEN, CDR2 SYDVKM. CDR3 loop: CASSPPDRAFSNEQFF. The DNA of the CDR3 is TGTGCCAGCAGTCCCCCAGACAGGGCATTTTCCAATGAGCAGTTCTTC.

V usage is TRBV7-6 and J usage is TRBJ1-6; a possible D gene is TRBD1 (6 bases). The germline CDR1 and CDR2 sequences are SGHVS and FNYEAQ. Trimming shortened V by 5 bases and J by 9 bases, and 17 bases separated the two germline ends. The CDR3 runs 15 residues. The CDR3 sequence: CASSQRQAGSSPLHF. CDR3 DNA: TGTGCCAGCAGCCAACGACAGGCAGGCAGTTCACCCCTCCACTTT.

The chain recombines TRBV7-9 with TRBJ1-5, with D possibly being TRBD1 (5 bases). Germline CDR1 and CDR2: SEHNR and FQNEAQ (reference sequence). With 1 base removed from V and 9 bases from J, the gap between germline ends came to 19 bases. The CDR3 runs 16 residues. The DNA for the CDR3 is TGTGCCAGCAGCTTAGATTCCGGGGGGATACGTGCGCCCCAGCATTTT. Protein sequence: CASSLDSGGIRAPQHF.

V gene TRBV14 combines with J gene TRBJ1-3; D possibly corresponds to TRBD1 (5 bases). This CDR3 has 15 amino acids. In germline, CDR1 is SGHDN, CDR2 FVKESK. Trimming pared 1 base from V and 7 bases from J, leaving 14 bases between. CDR3 in amino acids: CASSQAGRPGNTIYF. The CDR3 DNA follows: TGTGCCAGCAGCCAAGCAGGACGCCCAGGGAACACCATATATTTT.

The V and J genes are TRBV5-5 and TRBJ2-1; TRBD2 agrees at 12 bases. J gave up 5 bases and V 1 base, and 10 bases lay outside the gene matches. Germline V gene data show CDR1 as SGHKS and CDR2 as YYEKEE (reference sequence). The CDR3 is made up of 18 amino acids. The DNA of the CDR3 is TGTGCCAGCAGCTTGTGGTCGACTAGCGGGAGCAGAAACAATGAGCAGTTCTTC. Translation: CASSLWSTSGSRNNEQFF.

V and J are TRBV27 and TRBJ2-4; 10 bases map to TRBD1. Germline CDR1 and CDR2: MNHEY and SMNVEV (reference sequence). V lost 6 bases to trimming and J lost 6 bases; unmatched junction nucleotides: 2. The CDR3 covers 13 residues. CDR3 DNA: TGTGCCAGCAGAGGACAGGGGGGAAACATTCAGTACTTC. It specifies CASRGQGGNIQYF.

This chain links TRBV28 with TRBJ2-1; D remains unclear. The CDR3 is 16 residues long. Looked up from germline, CDR1 is MDHEN and CDR2 is SYDVKM. Trimming removed 3 bases from V and 1 base from J, with 13 bases in between. The chain's CDR3 is CASSLGGLESYNEQFF. As DNA, the CDR3 is TGTGCCAGCAGTTTGGGTGGGCTCGAGTCCTACAATGAGCAGTTCTTC.

This clone was counted at least ten times. The chain uses TRBV28 and TRBJ2-7; 11 bases map to TRBD2. The CDR3 is 15 residues long. J lost 3 bases, V lost 6 bases, and 7 bases had no gene match. Germline loops: CDR1 MDHEN, CDR2 SYDVKM. The CDR3 bases are TGTGCCAGCAGCCCCCCCACTAGCGGGAGCTACGAGCAGTACTTC. This codes for CASSPPTSGSYEQYF.

This chain joins TRBV18 and TRBJ2-1; TRBD2 matches 7 bases. Per germline, CDR1 KGHSH and CDR2 LQKENI. V dropped 3 bases and J dropped 8; count of bases not matched to a gene: 4. This CDR3 is 13 amino acids long. DNA of the CDR3: TGTGCCAGCTCACCGGGACTACTTGATGAGCAGTTCTTC. Translated: CASSPGLLDEQFF.

The chain employs TRBV7-6 and TRBJ2-1, with a possible D match to TRBD2 (5 bases). CDR1 is SGHVS, CDR2 FNYEAQ, per germline. V gave up 5 bases and J gave up 0 bases, with 11 bases separating them. This CDR3 is 15 amino acids long. The CDR3 DNA reads as TGTGCCAGCAGCCGTACGGGGAGCTCCTACAATGAGCAGTTCTTC. Protein product: CASSRTGSSYNEQFF.